Presented here are 26 T cell receptor beta chains from one specimen sequenced in a study of shared clonotypes between healthy human individuals. Profiled with immunoSEQ multiplex PCR; TCRdb holds only in-frame clones, not every one. The table lists a few million clones, about 94% of them singletons. Naive CD8 cells lacked CD45RO and underwent positive selection for CCR7, leaving out terminally differentiated effector memory CD45RA+ cells. The specimen was naive CD8+ T cells from PBMCs. The source of these receptors is a man in his late teens or twenties in good health. Some clones in this sample may be carry-over from other donors' samples.

The gene calls are TRBV9 and TRBJ1-5; no clear D. Germline CDR1 SGDLS, CDR2 YYNGEE. Trimming stripped 0 bases from V and 6 bases from J, with 10 bases between. The CDR3 is 14 residues long. DNA of the CDR3: TGTGCCAGCAGCGTAGGTACAGAGAGTCAGCCCCAGCATTTT. It is translated as CASSVGTESQPQHF.

The rearrangement uses TRBV7-7 and TRBJ2-2, with TRBD2 identical over 9 bases. Germline trimming cut 5 bases from V and 5 bases from J; bases unmatched to any gene: 9. This CDR3 is built from 16 residues. Germline loops: CDR1 SSHAT, CDR2 FNYEAQ (reference sequence). The CDR3 loop reads CASSPSPGLATGELFF. CDR3 nucleotides: TGTGCCAGCAGCCCGTCCCCGGGACTAGCTACCGGGGAGCTGTTTTTT.

The gene calls are TRBV7-8 and TRBJ2-1; 12 nucleotides align to TRBD2. Trimming cost V 0 bases and J 10 bases; bases outside gene matches: 7. The CDR3 extends over 16 amino acids. CDR1 SGHVS and CDR2 FQNEAQ come from the germline V gene. The CDR3 nucleotides read TGTGCCAGCAGCTTAGCGCTAGCGGGAGGGCCGGGGGAGCAGTTCTTC. This codes for CASSLALAGGPGEQFF.

This clone has just one count. The chain joins TRBV9 to TRBJ2-1; 13 bases are shared with TRBD2. The CDR3 is 16 residues long. The trim removed 0 bases at V and 5 bases at J, leaving 2 bases unmatched. CDR1 is SGDLS and CDR2 is YYNGEE in the germline V gene. The CDR3 coding sequence is TGTGCCAGCAGCGTAGAGGGGACTAGCGGGAACAATGAGCAGTTCTTC. This sequence encodes CASSVEGTSGNNEQFF. Complete variable domain (other parts from reference TRBV9 and TRBJ2-1): DSGVTQTPKHLITATGQRVTLRCSPRSGDLSVYWYQQSLDQGLQFLIQYYNGEERAKGNILERFSAQQFPDLHSELNLSSLELGDSALYFCASSVEGTSGNNEQFFGPGTRLTVL.

This clone was counted a single time. The V call is TRBV29-1, the J call TRBJ2-3; tentatively, D is TRBD1 (6 bases). CDR1 SQVTM and CDR2 ANQGSEA come from the germline V gene. The length of the CDR3 is 12 residues. The V gene lost 5 bases and the J gene lost 4 bases, with 10 bases spanning the gap. CDR3 sequence (DNA): TGCAGCGTTCACTGGGGGCCAGATACGCAGTATTTT. Translation gives CSVHWGPDTQYF.

The rearrangement uses TRBV9 and TRBJ2-1; TRBD2 might be the D (5 bases). V gave up 2 bases and J gave up 6 bases, with 15 bases separating them. CDR3 length: 15 amino acids. Germline lookup yields CDR1 SGDLS and CDR2 YYNGEE. The CDR3 coding sequence is TGTGCCAGCAGCGTCCTCTACACTAGGAGCAATGAGCAGTTCTTC. This gives the protein CASSVLYTRSNEQFF.

This clone was found once. V usage is TRBV27 and J usage is TRBJ1-2, with D maybe TRBD1 (6 bases). This CDR3 region has 14 residues. Germline values: CDR1 MNHEY, CDR2 SMNVEV (reference sequence). Trimming shortened V by 0 bases and J by 8 bases, and 13 bases separated the two germline ends. The CDR3 DNA follows: TGTGCCAGCAGTTTATCGTCCGAGGGGGGCGGCTACACCTTC. Translating gives CASSLSSEGGGYTF.

This clone appeared once. At the DNA level, this CDR3 is encoded by other sequences in the same sample as well. The chain carries TRBV9 and TRBJ2-3, with D possibly TRBD2 on 6 matching bases. The germline V gene has CDR1 SGDLS and CDR2 YYNGEE. The CDR3 covers 15 residues. The V end was cut by 2 bases, the J end by 4 bases, with 14 bases between. CDR3 bases: TGTGCCAGCAGCGTGGGGGGATCAGTCGCAGATACGCAGTATTTT. Translating gives CASSVGGSVADTQYF.

The count of this clone is one. The chain recombines TRBV29-1 with TRBJ2-4; D is tentatively TRBD1 or TRBD2 (5 bases each). The germline V and J ends were trimmed by 6 bases and 0 bases, with 24 bases remaining between them. Germline V lookup: CDR1 SQVTM, CDR2 ANQGSEA. CDR3 length equals 18 residues. The CDR3 coding sequence is TGCAGCGTAAACTTTGATGAACAAGAGGGGCTAGCCAAAAACATTCAGTACTTC. Residues: CSVNFDEQEGLAKNIQYF.

Concerning this clone itself: The sample contains more than one DNA sequence encoding this CDR3. The chain carries TRBV7-9 and TRBJ2-7; D remains unclear. The CDR3 loop spans 13 amino acids. V lost 4 bases and J lost 2, with 9 bases in between. From germline, CDR1 is SEHNR and CDR2 FQNEAQ (reference sequence). The CDR3, as DNA: TGTGCCAGCAGCTCCGGCAAAACCTACGAGCAGTACTTC. The encoded protein is CASSSGKTYEQYF. The full variable domain, completed using reference TRBV7-9 and TRBJ2-7, is DTGVSQNPRHKITKRGQNVTFRCDPISEHNRLYWYRQTLGQGPEFLTYFQNEAQLEKSRLLSDRFSAERPKGSFSTLEIQRTEQGDSAMYLCASSSGKTYEQYFGPGTRLTVT.

The chain couples TRBV27 to TRBJ2-2; D may match TRBD1 or TRBD2 (5 bases each). Trimming took off 2 bases at V and 4 bases at J, with 14 bases between the two ends. Germline CDR1 and CDR2: MNHEY and SMNVEV (reference sequence). This CDR3 comprises 16 residues. The CDR3 bases are TGTGCCAGCAGTTTAGGGACGGTTCCGAGCACCGGGGAGCTGTTTTTT. Amino acids: CASSLGTVPSTGELFF.

The chain recombines TRBV29-1 with TRBJ1-1; 8 bases are shared with TRBD1. The CDR3 runs 12 residues. V was pared by 6 bases and J by 6 bases, with 6 bases of the junction left unmatched. CDR1 is SQVTM, CDR2 ANQGSEA, per germline. CDR3 nucleotide sequence: TGCAGCGTCCGGACAGGGCTCGCTGAAGCTTTCTTT. Amino acids: CSVRTGLAEAFF.

In this sample, this clone turned up once. V and J are TRBV7-6 and TRBJ1-2; 9 bases map to TRBD1. CDR1 and CDR2 (germline): SGHVS, FNYEAQ. The CDR3 is made up of 14 amino acids. V shed 5 bases and J 7 bases; nucleotides not matched to a gene: 8. The CDR3 sequence is CASSPRDRASGYTF. The CDR3 DNA sequence: TGTGCCAGCAGCCCCAGGGACAGGGCGTCTGGCTACACCTTC.

Concerning this clone itself: Additional DNA sequences in this sample encode the identical CDR3. The V gene is TRBV27, the J gene TRBJ2-1; D unresolved. This CDR3 comprises 13 residues. The V end lost 0 bases, the J end lost 7 bases, and 7 bases lay between the germline ends. Germline V CDR1 and CDR2: MNHEY, SMNVEV (reference sequence). The CDR3 loop is CASSLSIGNEQFF. The CDR3 region has the DNA TGTGCCAGCAGTTTATCGATAGGGAATGAGCAGTTCTTC.

The rearrangement uses TRBV7-8 and TRBJ2-4; either TRBD1 or TRBD2 may supply D (5 bases each). Trimming cost V 0 bases and J 6 bases, with 15 bases left between them. Germline CDR1 SGHVS, CDR2 FQNEAQ. The CDR3 contains 16 residues. CDR3 coding DNA: TGTGCCAGCAGCTTAGCGCTCGAGGGGCCCGGAAACATTCAGTACTTC. Protein product: CASSLALEGPGNIQYF.

The CDR3 sequence is CASTRRGRAGVDTQYF. DNA of the CDR3: TGCGCCAGCACCCGTCGCGGGAGGGCCGGTGTAGATACGCAGTATTTT. The V call is TRBV10-1, the J call TRBJ2-3, with 9 bases identical to TRBD2. V shed 7 bases, J shed 5 bases, and the junction held 13 bases outside the gene matches. This CDR3 contains 16 residues. The V gene's germline CDR1 is WNHNN and CDR2 SYGVQD (reference sequence).

As regards this clone: Other DNA sequences in this sample translate to the same CDR3. V is TRBV7-9 and J is TRBJ1-1; D gene unclear. V was pared by 1 base and J by 5 bases, with 2 bases between. Germline CDR1 reads SEHNR; CDR2 reads FQNEAQ (reference sequence). There are 11 residues in the CDR3. For the CDR3, the DNA is TGTGCCAGCAGCTTAGGTACTGAAGCTTTCTTT. As protein: CASSLGTEAFF.

This clone was observed a single time. The chain recombines TRBV6-1 with TRBJ1-4; 7 positions match TRBD1. The CDR3 loop spans 14 amino acids. CDR1 and CDR2 from the germline V gene are MNHNS and SASEGT. Losses at the gene ends were 6 bases for V and 7 bases for J; bases not matched to a gene: 8. CDR3 in amino acids: CASRDRTPSEKLFF. The CDR3 DNA reads TGTGCCAGCAGGGACAGGACTCCGAGTGAAAAACTGTTTTTT.

The V and J genes are TRBV14 and TRBJ2-1, with no clear D. The CDR3 length is 16 residues. Germline-derived CDR1 and CDR2 are SGHDN and FVKESK. V dropped 0 bases and J dropped 6 bases, with 15 bases sitting between them. CDR3 sequence reads: CASSQDKHRGINEQFF. The CDR3 nucleotides read TGTGCCAGCAGCCAAGATAAGCATCGTGGGATCAATGAGCAGTTCTTC.

This clone appeared a few times. CDR3 amino acids: CASSPPYSGIGETQYF. The CDR3 DNA reads TGTGCCAGCAGCCCACCCTATAGCGGGATCGGAGAGACCCAGTACTTC. The chain employs TRBV7-9 and TRBJ2-5, with TRBD2 matching over 8 bases. J gave up 4 bases and V 5 bases, and 12 bases lay outside the gene matches. Germline V gives CDR1 SEHNR, CDR2 FQNEAQ (reference sequence). This CDR3 comprises 16 residues.

This chain connects TRBV5-4 to TRBJ2-7; 7 bases line up with TRBD2. The junction had 18 bases not matched to a gene; V was cut back by 4 bases and J by 2 bases. This CDR3 is 18 amino acids long. Germline CDR1 reads SGHNT; CDR2 reads YYREEE (reference sequence). The CDR3 bases are TGTGCCAGCAGCCAAGATCTCAGTAACGGACTAGTTCCCTACGAGCAGTACTTC. This translates into CASSQDLSNGLVPYEQYF.

The chain carries TRBV4-1 and TRBJ2-7; weak D call: TRBD2 (6 bases). CDR3 length equals 16 residues. The V gene's germline CDR1 is MGHRA and CDR2 YSYEKL. Trimming shortened V by 4 bases and J by 7 bases, and 23 bases separated the two germline ends. The CDR3 sequence is CASSREPGTALMEQYF. Here the CDR3 DNA reads TGCGCCAGCAGCCGGGAACCCGGGACTGCGTTGATGGAGCAGTACTTC.

The rearrangement links TRBV9 to TRBJ2-7; TRBD2 aligns across 8 bases. Germline V gives CDR1 SGDLS, CDR2 YYNGEE. The ends lost 3 bases at V and 3 bases at J; junction bases unmatched: 11. This CDR3 is 16 amino acids long. The CDR3 bases are TGTGCCAGCAGCGCCACACGGAGCGGGAGTGTCTACGAGCAGTACTTC. The encoded protein is CASSATRSGSVYEQYF.

The chain uses TRBV4-2 and TRBJ2-5; either TRBD1 or TRBD2 may fit D (6 bases each). The length of the CDR3 is 17 residues. V was trimmed by 0 bases and J by 5 bases, leaving 19 bases between them. Germline loops: CDR1 LGHNA, CDR2 YNFKEQ. CDR3 residues: CASSQDRAGHLMETQYF. The CDR3 DNA sequence: TGTGCCAGCAGCCAAGATAGGGCGGGACACCTAATGGAGACCCAGTACTTC.

The CDR3 region has the DNA TGTGCCAGCAGCCGCTTTTCCGGGACAGGCCGCTACGAGCAGTACTTC. Its protein is CASSRFSGTGRYEQYF. J is TRBJ2-7 and V is TRBV6-6; TRBD1 aligns across 8 bases. This CDR3 is built from 16 residues. V was pared by 6 bases and J by 3 bases, with 13 bases of the junction left unmatched. CDR1 and CDR2 (germline): MNHNY, SVGAGI (reference sequence).

The chain carries TRBV27 and TRBJ2-4; D may be TRBD1 (6 bases). V was trimmed by 5 bases and J by 0 bases, leaving 14 bases between them. The germline V gene encodes CDR1 MNHEY and CDR2 SMNVEV (reference sequence). The CDR3 length is 16 residues. The CDR3 sequence: CASSRYRDLAKNIQYF. CDR3 bases: TGTGCCAGCAGTCGATACAGGGACCTAGCCAAAAACATTCAGTACTTC.